A selection of T cell receptor beta chains follows, all from one sample in a study of cytomegalovirus exposure and HLA in healthy donors. Repertoires were generated with immunoSEQ multiplex PCR, while TCRdb's copy carries only in-frame clones and drops some. This sample's table has 100,000 to 150,000 clones. The sample taken for sequencing was PBMCs. The source of these receptors is a middle-aged man in good health and CMV-seronegative. CDR3s include the opening cysteine and the closing phenylalanine or tryptophan. D genes are given only for firm matches. Some rows mark clone size as missing; the rest say once, few, many or name a class of expanded clone.

>.|TRBJ2-1|TRBV4-2|TRBD2
TGTGCCAGCAGCCAAGAGGACTGGAGCGGGATGGTCAATGAGCAGTTCTTC
CASSQEDWSGMVNEQFF
>.|TRBJ1-2|TRBV28|.
TGTGCCAGCAGTTCCGGACAGAGCTATGGCTACACCTTC
CASSSGQSYGYTF
>.|TRBJ1-3|TRBV4-2|TRBD1
TGTGCCAGCAGTCGCGACAGGGACCTTACCCTCTGGAGAAACACCATATATTTT
CASSRDRDLTLWRNTIYF
>.|TRBJ2-7|TRBV5-1|TRBD1
TGCGCCAGCAGCTTGATGACAGGGGCAGGGAGCGAGCAGTACTTC
CASSLMTGAGSEQYF
>.|TRBJ1-4|TRBV6-6|.
TGTGCCAGCAGTTACTCGCTGGGCACCTATGAAAAACTGTTTTTT
CASSYSLGTYEKLFF
>.|TRBJ1-5|TRBV10-2|TRBD1
TGCGCCAGCGGCAGACAGGGCCCTGACCATAGCAATCAGCCCCAGCATTTT
CASGRQGPDHSNQPQHF
>.|TRBJ2-2|TRBV25-1|TRBD2
TGTGCCAGCAGTTATGGTCGGGGGGTACCCGGGGAGCTGTTTTTT
CASSYGRGVPGELFF
>.|TRBJ2-3|TRBV5-1|TRBD2
TGCGCCAGCAGCTTGACTAGCGGTGTAAATACGCAGTATTTT
CASSLTSGVNTQYF
>.|TRBJ1-4|TRBV7-9|.
TGTGCCACTCAGCCCGGGGCAACTAATGAAAAACTGTTTTTT
CATQPGATNEKLFF
>.|TRBJ2-3|TRBV4-1|.
TGCGCCAGCAGCCCAAGGGTCCGACAGGACACAGATACGCAGTATTTT
CASSPRVRQDTDTQYF
>.|TRBJ2-3|TRBV9|.
TGTGCCAGCAGCGTAACAGGTAGCACAGATACGCAGTATTTT
CASSVTGSTDTQYF
>.|TRBJ1-1|TRBV30|TRBD1
TGTGCCTGGAGCCGACAGGGGGGAAACACTGAAGCTTTCTTT
CAWSRQGGNTEAFF
>.|TRBJ2-1|TRBV5-6|.
TGTGCCAGCAGCTTGGTACTAGTGGGTTACAATGAGCAGTTCTTC
CASSLVLVGYNEQFF
>.|TRBJ2-5|TRBV4-2|TRBD2
TGTGCCAGCAGCCAATCCGGGACTAGCGACCCGCGGGGGACCCAGTACTTC
CASSQSGTSDPRGTQYF
>.|TRBJ2-1|TRBV5-1|.
TGCGCCAGCAGCCTGGGATTGGGACTGGCCTACAATGAGCAGTTCTTC
CASSLGLGLAYNEQFF
>.|TRBJ2-7|TRBV4-2|.
TGTGCCAGCAGCCAAGCTAGCTCCTACGAGCAGTACTTC
CASSQASSYEQYF
>.|TRBJ1-1|TRBV2|TRBD1
TGTGCCAGCAGCTCACAGGGGACGGACACTGAAGCTTTCTTT
CASSSQGTDTEAFF
>.|TRBJ2-4|TRBV7-8|.
TGTGCCAGCAGCTTAAGGACAGTGGAGGACGCCGCGAATATACTAGCCAAAAACATTCAGTACTTC
CASSLRTVEDAANILAKNIQYF
>medium-sized|TRBJ1-1|TRBV5-4|.
TGTGCCAGCAGTAATCAGGTAAACACTGAAGCTTTCTTT
CASSNQVNTEAFF
>.|TRBJ2-1|TRBV7-3|TRBD2
TGTGCCAGCAGCCCTCTTGGGACTAGCGGGATAAACAATGAGCAGTTCTTC
CASSPLGTSGINNEQFF
>.|TRBJ2-7|TRBV27|TRBD1
TGTGCCAGCAGTCGGACAGGGCCCTACGAGCAGTACTTC
CASSRTGPYEQYF
>.|TRBJ2-1|TRBV5-6|TRBD2
TGTGCCAGCAGCTTGGCTGGGACTAGCGGGTCGATTGAGCAGTTCTTC
CASSLAGTSGSIEQFF
>.|TRBJ2-1|TRBV19|.
TGTGCCAGTAGTATGGCAGGGTACAATGAGCAGTTCTTC
CASSMAGYNEQFF
>.|TRBJ1-2|TRBV5-4|.
TGTGCCAGCAGCTCTTCATCGGGACACCACTTC
CASSSSSGHHF
>.|TRBJ2-7|TRBV19|TRBD2
TGTGCCAGTTCTAGAACTAGCGGGGGGACCTACGAGCAGTACTTC
CASSRTSGGTYEQYF
>.|TRBJ2-1|TRBV9|TRBD2
TGTGCCAGCAGCCCCGATCTTAGGACTAGCGGGAGGGACAATGAGCAGTTCTTC
CASSPDLRTSGRDNEQFF
>.|TRBJ2-2|TRBV2|.
TGTGCCAGCAGTGGCGGTAACACCGGGGAGCTGCTTTTT
CASSGGNTGELLF
>.|TRBJ1-4|TRBV29-1|.
TGCAGCGTTGAAGAGACGGGGGTCGGGGAAAAACTGTTTTTT
CSVEETGVGEKLFF
>.|TRBJ2-7|TRBV7-8|TRBD1
TGTGCCAGCAGCTCATTCCCCGGGACAGGGTACGAGCAGTACTTC
CASSSFPGTGYEQYF
>.|TRBJ2-2|TRBV4-2|.
TGTGCCAGCAGCCGAGAACCCAAGCTTGGTGTCGCCGGGGAGCTGTTTTTT
CASSREPKLGVAGELFF
>.|TRBJ2-1|TRBV5-1|TRBD1
TGCGCCAGCAAGAGGGGACAGGGGGGTTACAATGAGCAGTTCTTC
CASKRGQGGYNEQFF
>.|TRBJ1-2|TRBV5-1|TRBD1
TGCGCCAGCAGCTTGATGGGGTTAATCCAACAGGGGAACAACTATGGCTACACCTTC
CASSLMGLIQQGNNYGYTF
>.|TRBJ2-3|TRBV5-1|.
TGCGCCAGCAGCCTCGAGGGGGTTATTAGCACAGATACGCAGTATTTT
CASSLEGVISTDTQYF
>.|TRBJ2-6|TRBV4-1|.
TGCGCCAGCAGTCTAGCTTACTCTGGGGCCAACGTCCTGACTTTC
CASSLAYSGANVLTF
>.|TRBJ2-3|TRBV27|TRBD2
TGTGCCAGCAGGAAGACTAGCGGGGCTAATACGCAGTATTTT
CASRKTSGANTQYF
>.|TRBJ2-1|TRBV29-1|TRBD2
TGCAGCTTTGACCGGGCTAGCGGGACGATGGGGAATGAGCAGTTCTTC
CSFDRASGTMGNEQFF
>.|TRBJ2-1|TRBV6-5|.
TGTGCCAGCAGCCAAACAGGAAACTCCTACAATGAGCAGTTCTTC
CASSQTGNSYNEQFF
>.|TRBJ2-3|TRBV6-5|.
TGTGCCAGCAGCCGGGGGACGCGCAGCACAGATACGCAGTATTTT
CASSRGTRSTDTQYF